These T cell receptor beta chains were read from a single sample in a study of human CD8 memory T cell subsets. TCRdb reworked the 5' RACE reads into one entry per CDR3 protein, no DNA. This sample contains roughly 3,000 distinct CDR3 sequences. Input material: CD8+ T cells from PBMCs. These receptors originate from a human donor in good health. Each CDR3 is given with its conserved first and last residue. Part of the rows lack a size; the others show once, few, many or a class for expanded clones.

J	size	V	CDR3
TRBJ2-7	.	TRBV29-1	CSVSETGGYEQYF
TRBJ2-7	.	TRBV6-6	CASSLTDPNYEQYF
TRBJ1-1	.	TRBV28	CASSLSRGYTEAFF
TRBJ2-2	.	TRBV12-3/TRBV12-4	CASSLGTGTGELFF
TRBJ1-1	medium-sized	TRBV5-1	CASSLLGGEGAEAFF
TRBJ1-6	.	TRBV11-2	CASSSYRGGSPLHF
TRBJ2-1	medium-sized	TRBV2	CASSVSGSIYNEQFF
TRBJ2-7	large	TRBV28	CASSLFDARGEQYF
TRBJ2-2	.	TRBV29-1	CSAQGLAGGRNTGELFF
TRBJ2-7	.	TRBV20-1	CSARLAGGPRQYF